This record looks at one TCR beta chain sequence and its context. Under the authors' procedure: Amplified reference gene primers provided the basis for estimating nucleated cell counts. Clones were read by immunoSEQ multiplex PCR, and TCRdb kept only the in-frame ones, dropping some. Clonal size and the V and J genes are those of that table, whereas D and trimming came from the DNA. The top ten clones hold 4% to 6% of a sample with roughly 200,000 clones, roughly four fifths of them seen once. This specimen belongs to a study of blood T cell repertoires in COVID-19. About the study: Samples came from the United States, Italy and Spain, spanning acute and convalescent COVID-19. The cDNA or gDNA used as material had been derived from T cells, B-cell-depleted T cells, or PBMCs.

The CDR3 length is 15 residues. The genes are TRBV21-1 and TRBJ1-2. TRBV21-1 is a known pseudogene. Sequencing was performed on peripheral blood. The sequence was collected from a woman in her 70s with active or convalescent COVID-19. CDR3 in amino acids: CASSLPPGGFYGYTF. The CDR3 DNA reads TGTGCCAGCAGCCTCCCCCCGGGGGGGTTCTATGGCTACACCTTC.